This TCR beta chain was retrieved from a study of blood T cell repertoires in COVID-19. Generated by immunoSEQ multiplex PCR, the TCRdb table keeps only in-frame clones and is missing some. In the table there are approximately 160,000 clones, 93% of which are singletons. This CDR3 is 19 amino acids long. The V segment lost 5 bases and the J segment 6 bases; nucleotides outside the gene matches: 15. The germline gives CDR1 SGHNT, CDR2 YYREEE (reference sequence). This sequence originates from a woman between 55 and 75 years old with COVID-19, enrolled during active disease. Sample: peripheral blood. The V gene is TRBV5-4, the J gene TRBJ1-6, with 12 bases identical to TRBD1. The CDR3 coding sequence is TGTGCCAGCAGGATGATCACCGGGACAGGGGGCCGTGGTAATTCACCCCTCCACTTT. Protein sequence: CASRMITGTGGRGNSPLHF.